The 29 T cell receptor beta chains reported below all come from one sample, sequenced in a study of response to subunit inactivated influenza vaccine. One entry per CDR3 protein, called by TCRdb with MiXCR from the RT-PCR reads. The repertoire consists of 500,000 or so distinct CDR3 sequences, with approximately 11% occurring once and the leading ten covering 10% to 15%. This material consisted of PBMCs from blood, taken more than 35 days after vaccination. The receptors shown here come from a man aged 45-60 years who received an inactivated influenza vaccine.

The chain carries TRBV7-6 and TRBJ2-3; 7 bases are shared with TRBD1. The CDR3 length is 15 residues. Trimming removed 5 bases from V and 2 bases from J; junction bases left unmatched: 7. Germline V lookup: CDR1 SGHVS, CDR2 FNYEAQ. The CDR3 sequence: CASSHRGRTTDTQYF. As DNA, the CDR3 is TGTGCCAGCAGCCACAGGGGAAGGACCACAGATACGCAGTATTTT.

This rearrangement joins TRBV6-2 or TRBV6-3 to TRBJ2-1, with 7 bases matching TRBD2. Trimming at V came to 9 bases and at J to 4 bases, leaving 12 bases not matched to a gene. The CDR3 covers 15 residues. Germline assignment: CDR1 MNHEY and CDR2 SVGEGT. CDR3 protein: CASSFPGLSYNEQFF. The CDR3 nucleotides read TGTGCCAGTAGCTTTCCGGGACTATCTTACAATGAGCAGTTCTTC.

A few counts support this clonotype. The rearrangement joins TRBV28 to TRBJ2-1; D is perhaps TRBD2 (7 bases). Germline CDR1 MDHEN, CDR2 SYDVKM. Between the trimmed V and J ends, which lost 2 bases and 8 bases, there was a span of 10 bases. CDR3 length: 13 residues. The CDR3 protein is CASSLGGAHEQFF. CDR3 DNA: TGTGCCAGCAGTTTAGGGGGGGCCCATGAGCAGTTCTTC.

Of note for this clonotype: A read error may account for a junction end that differs from germline. The chain recombines TRBV20-1 with TRBJ1-5, with D perhaps TRBD1 (5 bases). The CDR3 has 15 amino acids. Per the germline V gene, CDR1 is DFQATT and CDR2 is SNEGSKA (reference sequence). CDR3 loop: CSAREGRAGNQPQHF. CDR3 DNA sequence: TGCAGTGCTCGAGAGGGACGGGCTGGCAATCAGCCCCAGCATTTT.

V and J are TRBV7-2 and TRBJ1-2; the match to TRBD1 covers 7 bases. CDR3 size: 15 residues. Germline CDR1 reads SGHTA; CDR2 reads FQGNSA. J gave up 4 bases and V 7 bases, and 12 bases lay outside the gene matches. The CDR3 loop is CASTPRQGVGYGYTF. In DNA form, the CDR3 reads TGTGCCAGCACCCCAAGACAGGGCGTGGGCTATGGCTACACCTTC.

The chain couples TRBV9 to TRBJ2-1; no clear D. The ends were cut back, 0 bases at V and 3 bases at J, with 10 bases in the middle. The CDR3 spans 15 residues. Germline CDR1 SGDLS, CDR2 YYNGEE. As DNA, the CDR3 is TGTGCCAGCAGCGTAGCTTTGGGGTACTACAATGAGCAGTTCTTC. As protein: CASSVALGYYNEQFF.

This clonotype came up many times. This chain links TRBV10-3 with TRBJ1-3; the D gene is possibly TRBD1 (6 bases). CDR1 is ENHRY and CDR2 is SYGVKD in the germline V gene. V lost 5 bases to trimming and J lost 0 bases, with 8 bases between them. The CDR3 runs 14 residues. As DNA, the CDR3 is TGTGCCATCAGTAAGGACAGCTCTGGAAACACCATATATTTT. Translated: CAISKDSSGNTIYF.

This clonotype was seen more than once but under ten times. The chain has TRBV20-1 and TRBJ1-4, with TRBD1 matching over 8 bases. CDR1 is DFQATT and CDR2 is SNEGSKA in the germline V gene (reference sequence). The CDR3 totals 11 residues. The CDR3 spells CSGQGNEKLFF. The CDR3 region has the DNA TGCAGCGGACAGGGAAATGAAAAACTGTTTTTT.

In this sample, this clonotype turned up many times. This rearrangement joins TRBV3-1 to TRBJ2-7; possibly TRBD2 for D (6 bases). There are 16 residues in the CDR3. The germline V and J ends were trimmed by 0 bases and 4 bases, with 16 bases remaining between them. Germline V CDR1 and CDR2: LGHDT, YNNKEL (reference sequence). The CDR3 bases are TGTGCCAGCAGCCAAGATGAGGGGACTGAGGTTTACGAGCAGTACTTC. Translated: CASSQDEGTEVYEQYF.

This clonotype occurred a few times. J is TRBJ1-6 and V is TRBV7-2, with unresolved D. Trimming shortened V by 5 bases and J by 6 bases, and 20 bases separated the two germline ends. This CDR3 spans 17 amino acids. Germline V lookup: CDR1 SGHTA, CDR2 FQGNSA. CDR3 protein: CASSAQTGGVSNSPLHF. The CDR3, as DNA: TGTGCCAGCAGCGCGCAAACTGGAGGTGTTAGTAATTCACCCCTCCACTTT.

This sequence joins TRBV7-7 and TRBJ2-3; tentative D call: TRBD1 (7 bases). V was shortened by 5 bases and J by 0 bases, with 12 bases between the two germline ends. The CDR3 spans 15 residues. Germline V lookup: CDR1 SSHAT, CDR2 FNYEAQ (reference sequence). The CDR3 reads CASSQGGESTDTQYF. The CDR3 DNA reads as TGTGCCAGCAGCCAGGGGGGAGAAAGCACAGATACGCAGTATTTT.

In regard to this clonotype: Lacking the conserved final phenylalanine or tryptophan, this CDR3 likely reflects a read error. The rearrangement uses TRBV11-2 and TRBJ2-3; 9 positions agree with TRBD2. Looked up from germline, CDR1 is SGHAT and CDR2 is FQNNGV. The ends lost 0 bases at V and 2 bases at J; junction bases unmatched: 6. The length of the CDR3 is 17 residues. CDR3 in DNA: TGTGCCAGCAGCTTAGAAGTTCTAGCGGGGCTCACAGATACGCAGTATCTT. Translation gives CASSLEVLAGLTDTQYL.

This clonotype has more than one count but fewer than ten. This rearrangement joins TRBV3-1 to TRBJ2-1; 8 nucleotides line up with TRBD2. The germline gives CDR1 LGHDT, CDR2 YNNKEL (reference sequence). The CDR3 loop spans 17 amino acids. With 4 bases clipped from V and 4 bases from J, the junction kept 12 bases outside the gene matches. The DNA for the CDR3 is TGTGCCAGCAGCCCCTGGCTCCAGCGGGGGCCTTACAATGAGCAGTTCTTC. Its protein product is CASSPWLQRGPYNEQFF.

This clonotype showed up just a few times. The chain carries TRBV28 and TRBJ1-1; D is ambiguous. V lost 7 bases, J lost 2 bases, and 29 bases lay in between. The CDR3 has 19 amino acids. Germline CDR1 and CDR2: MDHEN and SYDVKM. The CDR3 region is CASTPLGFVGWYENTEAFF. The CDR3 DNA reads as TGTGCCAGCACCCCCTTGGGGTTCGTCGGTTGGTATGAAAACACTGAAGCTTTCTTT.

This clonotype was seen many times. The gene calls are TRBV5-1 and TRBJ2-1, with 7 bases lining up with TRBD1. With V trimmed by 0 bases and J by 4 bases, 4 bases remained unmatched. The germline V gene encodes CDR1 SGHRS and CDR2 YFSETQ. The CDR3 runs 15 residues. The CDR3 coding sequence is TGCGCCAGCAGCTTGGGGGGACAGACTTACAATGAGCAGTTCTTC. Protein: CASSLGGQTYNEQFF.

This clonotype came up many times. The V gene is TRBV11-2, the J gene TRBJ2-3, with D perhaps TRBD2 (6 bases). CDR3 size: 14 residues. The germline V gene encodes CDR1 SGHAT and CDR2 FQNNGV. V lost 3 bases and J lost 4, with 11 bases in between. CDR3 region: CASSFAGLADTQYF. CDR3 bases: TGTGCCAGCAGCTTCGCGGGGCTCGCAGATACGCAGTATTTT.

This clonotype was recorded at least ten times. The chain links TRBV10-3 to TRBJ2-1; 10 bases are a match to TRBD2. The junction had 15 bases not matched to a gene; V was cut back by 6 bases and J by 4 bases. This CDR3 is built from 18 residues. Germline loops: CDR1 ENHRY, CDR2 SYGVKD. CDR3 in DNA: TGTGCCATCAGCCTGTTCCAGATTGGAGCGGGAGGGTACAATGAGCAGTTCTTC. Translating it yields CAISLFQIGAGGYNEQFF.

The J gene is TRBJ2-1, the V gene TRBV7-3; 12 bases fit TRBD2. There are 17 residues in the CDR3. V gave up 2 bases and J gave up 7 bases; unmatched junction bases: 9. CDR1 and CDR2 from the germline V gene are SGHTA and FQGTGA. CDR3 DNA: TGTGCCAGCAGCTTAGGCCGACTAGCGGGAGCGATGAATGAGCAGTTCTTC. It codes for CASSLGRLAGAMNEQFF.

This clonotype occurred many times. This rearrangement joins TRBV10-1 to TRBJ1-2; D is possibly TRBD1 (5 bases). Germline CDR1 WNHNN, CDR2 SYGVQD (reference sequence). The CDR3 runs 13 residues. Trimming pared 2 bases from V and 6 bases from J, leaving 10 bases between. The CDR3: CASSEPGGNGYTF. In DNA form, the CDR3 reads TGCGCCAGCAGTGAGCCGGGGGGGAATGGCTACACCTTC.

The gene calls are TRBV4-1 and TRBJ1-2, with TRBD1 matching 7 bases. The CDR3 is made up of 13 amino acids. V was clipped by 1 base and J by 8 bases; unmatched bases: 4. Germline CDR1 MGHRA, CDR2 YSYEKL. In DNA, the CDR3 is TGCGCCAGCAGCCAAGCGCGGACAGGCGGCTACACCTTC. This translates into CASSQARTGGYTF.

The rearrangement uses TRBV3-1 and TRBJ2-4, with TRBD2 matching over 9 bases. The J call may not be correct, given that the DNA end is closer to TRBJ2-1. Germline assignment: CDR1 LGHDT and CDR2 YNNKEL (reference sequence). This CDR3 has 15 residues. The CDR3 loop reads CASSQRGTSPGIQFF. The CDR3 DNA follows: TGTGCCAGCAGCCAGAGAGGGACTAGCCCGGGCATTCAGTTCTTC.

This clonotype came up a few times. The chain links TRBV20-1 to TRBJ1-6; D is perhaps TRBD1 (6 bases). The CDR3 totals 14 residues. CDR1 and CDR2 from the germline V gene are DFQATT and SNEGSKA (reference sequence). V lost 4 bases and J lost 7, with 14 bases in between. The CDR3 protein is CSATIPGENSPLHF. Here the CDR3 DNA reads TGCAGTGCTACAATTCCAGGGGAGAATTCACCCCTCCACTTT.

This clonotype was recorded a few times. This CDR3 reads CASSQGVGRHYEQYF. CDR3 nucleotides: TGTGCCAGCAGCCAAGGTGTAGGCAGACACTACGAGCAGTACTTC. The chain combines TRBV3-1 with TRBJ2-7; D gene uncertain. Germline-derived CDR1 and CDR2 are LGHDT and YNNKEL (reference sequence). With 1 base removed from V and 3 bases from J, the gap between germline ends came to 13 bases. The CDR3 length is 15 residues.

This clonotype was picked up a small number of times. V and J are TRBV27 and TRBJ1-1; D is unresolved. This CDR3 comprises 13 residues. Germline CDR1 is MNHEY and CDR2 is SMNVEV (reference sequence). The V gene lost 3 bases and the J gene lost 1 base, with 6 bases spanning the gap. The CDR3 sequence is CASSFIGNTEAFF. CDR3 in DNA: TGTGCCAGCAGTTTCATAGGGAACACTGAAGCTTTCTTT.

The chain couples TRBV20-1 to TRBJ2-5; D call uncertain. From germline, CDR1 is DFQATT and CDR2 SNEGSKA (reference sequence). The CDR3 sequence is 10 residues long. Trimming removed 3 bases from V and 5 bases from J, with 4 bases in between. The chain's CDR3 is CSASYETQYF. The CDR3 nucleotides are TGCAGTGCTAGCTACGAGACCCAGTACTTC.

V and J are TRBV20-1 and TRBJ1-5; D gene ambiguous. Germline-derived CDR1 and CDR2 are DFQATT and SNEGSKA (reference sequence). The V and J ends lost 2 bases and 11 bases respectively, with 7 bases between them. This CDR3 has 10 amino acids. CDR3 amino acids: CSARRESQHF. CDR3 DNA sequence: TGCAGTGCTAGACGGGAGTCCCAGCATTTT.

The table lists this clonotype with a few counts. The chain recombines TRBV24-1 with TRBJ2-2, with TRBD2 matching 10 bases. V lost 7 bases, J lost 5 bases, and 3 bases stayed unmatched. Germline-derived CDR1 and CDR2 are KGHDR and SFDVKD. The CDR3 sequence is 14 residues long. CDR3 sequence (DNA): TGTGCCACCAGGGCTAGCGGGGGAACCGGGGAGCTGTTTTTT. As protein: CATRASGGTGELFF.

V usage is TRBV20-1 and J usage is TRBJ2-7; D may be TRBD1 or TRBD2 (5 bases each). Germline V gene data show CDR1 as DFQATT and CDR2 as SNEGSKA (reference sequence). This CDR3 is built from 13 residues. V was clipped by 3 bases and J by 1 base, with 10 bases between them. The CDR3 region is CSASEGSSYEQYF. Here the CDR3 DNA reads TGCAGTGCTAGCGAGGGGAGTTCCTACGAGCAGTACTTC.

This clonotype was seen more than once but under ten times. The J gene is TRBJ1-4, the V gene TRBV5-1; 9 bases are a match to TRBD1. The V and J ends lost 0 bases and 7 bases, in that order; junction bases with no gene match: 10. The CDR3 sequence is 17 residues long. Germline CDR1 reads SGHRS; CDR2 reads YFSETQ. CDR3 sequence (DNA): TGCGCCAGCAGCTTGGGATCCAGGGGACAGGGTAGTGAAAAACTGTTTTTT. Protein sequence: CASSLGSRGQGSEKLFF.